A single sample is the source of the 6 T cell receptor beta chains below, sequenced in a study of blood T cell repertoires in COVID-19. The table came from immunoSEQ multiplex PCR; TCRdb's copy has only in-frame clones and leaves some out. The table has some 250,000 clones, approximately 80% seen once; the top ten hold approximately 15%. Sequences were obtained from PBMCs or T cells enriched from blood (not recorded which). These receptors were taken from a man aged 35 to 55 who had recovered from COVID-19.

This chain links TRBV30 with TRBJ1-1; unclear D gene. V lost 4 bases to trimming and J lost 4 bases, with 19 bases between them. CDR3 length equals 15 residues. Germline V lookup: CDR1 GTSNPN, CDR2 SVGIG (reference sequence). CDR3 sequence: CAWMRPVGIGTEAFF. CDR3 nucleotide sequence: TGTGCCTGGATGAGGCCGGTCGGCATCGGCACTGAAGCTTTCTTT.

The chain combines TRBV29-1 with TRBJ1-4, with 7 bases fitting TRBD1. J lost 3 bases, V lost 3 bases, and 1 base had no gene match. The CDR3 consists of 13 residues. CDR1 is SQVTM and CDR2 is ANQGSEA in the germline V gene. CDR3 in amino acids: CSVDGQANEKLFF. CDR3 coding DNA: TGCAGCGTTGACGGACAGGCTAATGAAAAACTGTTTTTT.

The V gene is TRBV3-1 (or the pseudogene TRBV3-2), the J gene TRBJ1-1; D ambiguous. This CDR3 region has 14 residues. The germline gives CDR1 LGHDT, CDR2 YNNKEL (reference sequence). V lost 7 bases and J lost 5, with 17 bases in between. DNA of the CDR3: TGTGCCAGCACCCTATCCCGGGGTGGAACTGAAGCTTTCTTT. Translated: CASTLSRGGTEAFF.

This clone was seen just once. The gene calls are TRBV2 and TRBJ1-1; D uncertain. From germline, CDR1 is SNHLY and CDR2 FYNNEI. The CDR3 is made up of 13 amino acids. Between the trimmed V and J ends, which lost 7 bases and 1 base, there was a span of 10 bases. The CDR3 sequence: CASTADRNTEAFF. The CDR3 region has the DNA TGTGCCAGCACCGCCGATAGGAACACTGAAGCTTTCTTT.

The chain recombines TRBV18 with TRBJ2-7; the D gene is possibly TRBD2 (5 bases). V gave up 5 bases and J gave up 3 bases, with 17 bases separating them. The CDR3 covers 15 residues. Germline-derived CDR1 and CDR2 are KGHSH and LQKENI. This chain's CDR3 is CASSFTGISFYEQYF. The CDR3 DNA follows: TGTGCCAGCTCATTCACCGGGATCAGTTTCTACGAGCAGTACTTC.

The chain combines TRBV5-1 with TRBJ2-6; TRBD1 matches at 8 bases. CDR1 and CDR2 (germline): SGHRS, YFSETQ. The junction had 3 bases not matched to a gene; V was cut back by 4 bases and J by 0 bases. The CDR3 sequence is 16 residues long. In nucleotides, the CDR3 is TGCGCCAGCAGCGTGGGACAGGCCTCTGGGGCCAACGTCCTGACTTTC. Amino acid sequence: CASSVGQASGANVLTF.